This TCR beta chain was profiled in a study of T-cell reconstitution after alpha-beta-depleted transplantation in children. Study findings and constraints: Newly made T cells mostly supplied T-cell counts and diversity one year after transplant. It was surviving recipient T cells and thymic progenitors that gave some patients high TCRbeta diversity at day 60. As was reported, about two months after transplant, alpha-beta T cells came from several hundred expanded graft clones.

The CDR3 consists of 14 residues. Trimming at V came to 3 bases and at J to 4 bases, leaving 4 bases not matched to a gene. In germline, CDR1 is SGHDT, CDR2 YYEEEE. With regard to this clonotype: The target antigen is unknown.

The authors prepared the TCRbeta library with unique molecular identifiers. TCRdb reanalysed the PCR reads using MiXCR and keeps one entry per CDR3 protein. The sample yields 250,000 to 400,000 distinct CDR3 sequences, approximately 20% seen once. The origin of this receptor is a male patient aged 10 to 17 who had a stem cell transplant for acute lymphoblastic leukemia, so the T cells may come from the graft donor. The specimen was PBMCs, mostly from graft donor cells, collected 180 days after TCRalphabeta/CD19-depleted stem cell transplant. The chain has TRBV5-6 and TRBJ2-7; 10 bases agree with TRBD1. CDR3 in DNA: TGTGCCAGCAGCTGGGGACAGGGGAGATACGAGCAGTACTTC. Protein product: CASSWGQGRYEQYF.